The clone carrying this T cell receptor beta chain has more than one count but fewer than ten. No antigen is known for it. This specimen comes from a study of T-cell memory formation after mild COVID-19. Overall study results and limits: Second-wave clones peaking on day 37 lacked confirmed SARS-CoV-2 specificity. There were some responding clones in pre-infection memory, which suggested that cross-reactive memory had joined.

V was pared by 5 bases and J by 5 bases, with 21 bases between. Germline CDR1 reads LGHDT; CDR2 reads YNNKEL (reference sequence). This CDR3 spans 16 amino acids. TCRdb reprocessed the 5' RACE reads via MiXCR and lists one record per CDR3 protein. Here the sample spans about 140,000 distinct CDR3 sequences, 14% to 15% being singletons. Sequenced sample: PBMCs or a T cell subset sorted from them (not recorded which). J is TRBJ2-5 and V is TRBV3-1; perhaps TRBD1 as D (6 bases). The sequence was obtained from an adult woman who had mild COVID-19 (a few samples of this study predate the infection). Cell type and time point are not known. The CDR3 sequence: CASSANRDIVWETQYF. The CDR3 bases are TGTGCCAGCAGCGCTAACAGGGACATTGTGTGGGAGACCCAGTACTTC.